Shown below are 28 T cell receptor beta chains from a single sample sequenced in a study of T cell responses to AZD1222 COVID-19 vaccine. Data came from immunoSEQ multiplex PCR; TCRdb stores just in-frame clones and leaves some out. The sample consists of about 150,000 clones, about 92% of them appearing once. The sample consisted of peripheral blood, taken 28 days after the second AZD1222 dose. Receptors originate from an adult who received the AZD1222 COVID-19 vaccine.

The rearrangement links TRBV6-5 to TRBJ1-2, with D maybe TRBD1 (5 bases). In germline, CDR1 is MNHEY, CDR2 SVGAGI. This CDR3 spans 14 amino acids. The germline V and J ends were trimmed by 6 bases and 4 bases, with 15 bases remaining between them. The CDR3 region is CASRRDDEAYGYTF. In DNA, the CDR3 is TGTGCCAGCAGGAGGGACGACGAAGCCTATGGCTACACCTTC.

This sequence joins TRBV5-1 and TRBJ1-1, with unresolved D. This CDR3 has 14 amino acids. The V end was cut by 7 bases, the J end by 1 base, with 14 bases between. The V gene's germline CDR1 is SGHRS and CDR2 YFSETQ. CDR3 residues: CASHTPTENTEAFF. In DNA form, the CDR3 reads TGCGCCAGCCACACCCCCACAGAGAACACTGAAGCTTTCTTT.

The V call is TRBV28, the J call TRBJ1-6; D might be TRBD1 (6 bases). This CDR3 contains 15 residues. Germline V gene lookup returns CDR1 MDHEN and CDR2 SYDVKM. Deletions cut 3 bases from V and 8 bases from J, with 14 bases between. The CDR3, as DNA: TGTGCCAGCAGTTTTCCGGACAGATCCTATTCACCCCTCCACTTT. This encodes CASSFPDRSYSPLHF. Complete variable domain (other parts from reference TRBV28 and TRBJ1-6): DVKVTQSSRYLVKRTGEKVFLECVQDMDHENMFWYRQDPGLGLRLIYFSYDVKMKEKGDIPEGYSVSREKKERFSLILESASTNQTSMYLCASSFPDRSYSPLHFGNGTRLTVT.

The V call is TRBV11-2, the J call TRBJ2-7, with D maybe TRBD1 (6 bases). Trimming left V 7 bases short and J 0 bases short, with 10 bases between. The CDR3 totals 13 residues. CDR1 SGHAT and CDR2 FQNNGV come from the germline V gene. The DNA of the CDR3 is TGTGCCAGCAACTTGGGGGCCTCCTACGAGCAGTACTTC. Amino acid sequence: CASNLGASYEQYF.

This chain joins TRBV29-1 and TRBJ1-2; 10 bases map to TRBD1. The CDR3 totals 14 residues. The J segment lost 4 bases and the V segment lost 7 bases, leaving 9 bases of the junction unmatched. The germline CDR1 and CDR2 sequences are SQVTM and ANQGSEA. The CDR3, as DNA: TGCAGCGCCTATACTGGGGACAGGGGCTATGGCTACACCTTC. Its protein product is CSAYTGDRGYGYTF.

The chain carries TRBV19 and TRBJ2-7, with 7 bases identical to TRBD2. The V gene end was trimmed by 1 base and the J gene end by 2 bases; junction bases not matched to a gene: 5. The CDR3 has 15 amino acids. Per germline, CDR1 LNHDA and CDR2 SQIVND (reference sequence). CDR3 coding DNA: TGTGCCAGTAGTATAGTAACGGGGGGTACCTACGAGCAGTACTTC. It is translated as CASSIVTGGTYEQYF.

The rearrangement uses TRBV27 and TRBJ1-6; D is uncertain. The V gene's germline CDR1 is MNHEY and CDR2 SMNVEV (reference sequence). The CDR3 length is 15 residues. V lost 7 bases, J lost 5 bases, and 15 bases lay in between. The CDR3 DNA sequence: TGTGCCAGCACCCGGGGAAGGGCCGATAATTCACCCCTCCACTTT. This gives the protein CASTRGRADNSPLHF.

As DNA, the CDR3 is TGTGCCACCAGTGATTCGAATAATCAGCCCCAGCATTTT. Translated, it gives CATSDSNNQPQHF. The V gene is TRBV24-1, the J gene TRBJ1-5; no definite D call. The CDR3 length is 13 residues. Trimming stripped 2 bases from V and 4 bases from J, with 5 bases between. Per germline, CDR1 KGHDR and CDR2 SFDVKD.

This rearrangement joins TRBV11-3 to TRBJ2-5, with a possible D match to TRBD2 (7 bases). CDR1 is SGHNT, CDR2 YENEEA, per germline. The V end was cut by 7 bases, the J end by 5 bases, with 23 bases between. This CDR3 has 16 amino acids. DNA of the CDR3: TGTGCCAGCACCTTGGGGTTAATAGGGGGGGAGGAGACCCAGTACTTC. This encodes CASTLGLIGGEETQYF.

The chain employs TRBV27 and TRBJ1-2, with a tentative D call TRBD1 (6 bases). Germline V lookup: CDR1 MNHEY, CDR2 SMNVEV (reference sequence). The V end was cut by 9 bases, the J end by 5 bases, with 13 bases between. This CDR3 has 12 residues. For the CDR3, the DNA is TGTGCCAGGCGGACAGTCAATTATGGCTACACCTTC. Residues: CARRTVNYGYTF.

This clone has a handful of counts. The V and J genes are TRBV28 and TRBJ1-5, with D tentatively TRBD1 (6 bases). V was pared by 1 base and J by 2 bases, with 18 bases between. This CDR3 region has 18 residues. Germline V CDR1 and CDR2: MDHEN, SYDVKM. The CDR3 region is CASSLFNPGAYGNQPQHF. The DNA of the CDR3 is TGTGCCAGCAGTTTATTTAATCCGGGGGCTTACGGCAATCAGCCCCAGCATTTT.

The V gene is TRBV7-3, the J gene TRBJ1-2; tentative D call: TRBD1 (5 bases). Deletions cut 5 bases from V and 6 bases from J, with 19 bases between. Germline V gene data show CDR1 as SGHTA and CDR2 as FQGTGA. There are 15 residues in the CDR3. Here the CDR3 reads CASSPQTGVGDGYTF. The CDR3 DNA is TGTGCCAGCAGCCCCCAAACGGGGGTGGGCGATGGCTACACCTTC.

The chain links TRBV7-8 to TRBJ2-2, with D possibly matching TRBD2 (5 bases). V lost 1 base to trimming and J lost 4 bases, with 13 bases between them. This CDR3 contains 16 residues. Germline V gene sequence: CDR1 SGHVS, CDR2 FQNEAQ. The DNA of the CDR3 is TGTGCCAGCAGCTTAGTGGGAGAAATCACCACCGGGGAGCTGTTTTTT. Translation gives CASSLVGEITTGELFF.

The V gene is TRBV10-3, the J gene TRBJ2-1, with unresolved D. The CDR3 consists of 17 residues. CDR1 is ENHRY, CDR2 SYGVKD, per germline. Trimming removed 6 bases from V and 0 bases from J, with 18 bases in between. The CDR3 DNA reads TGTGCCATCAGGGAAGGTCTGGATCGTAGCTCCTACAATGAGCAGTTCTTC. It translates to CAIREGLDRSSYNEQFF.

The chain has TRBV7-6 and TRBJ1-1; 12 bases agree with TRBD1. CDR3 size: 15 residues. J lost 1 base, V lost 3 bases, and 0 bases had no gene match. CDR1 is SGHVS, CDR2 FNYEAQ, per germline. The CDR3 protein is CASSLGQGANTEAFF. The CDR3 DNA is TGTGCCAGCAGCTTGGGACAGGGGGCGAACACTGAAGCTTTCTTT.

The chain carries TRBV19 and TRBJ1-1; possibly TRBD1 for D (5 bases). Germline CDR1 is LNHDA and CDR2 is SQIVND (reference sequence). The length of the CDR3 is 15 residues. The ends were cut back, 7 bases at V and 1 base at J, with 16 bases in the middle. CDR3: CASIKTRQTNTEAFF. For the CDR3, the DNA is TGTGCCAGTATCAAGACTAGACAGACGAACACTGAAGCTTTCTTT.

The V call is TRBV30, the J call TRBJ1-1; unclear D gene. Per the germline V gene, CDR1 is GTSNPN and CDR2 is SVGIG (reference sequence). V lost 5 bases, J lost 0 bases, and 10 bases lay in between. The CDR3 runs to 13 residues. Here the CDR3 reads CAWDARMNTEAFF. The CDR3 bases are TGTGCCTGGGACGCGAGGATGAACACTGAAGCTTTCTTT.

This chain joins TRBV27 and TRBJ1-1; TRBD1 agrees at 7 bases. CDR3 length equals 14 residues. Per germline, CDR1 MNHEY and CDR2 SMNVEV (reference sequence). The V segment lost 6 bases and the J segment 6 bases; nucleotides outside the gene matches: 10. The CDR3 loop reads CASSSKNRGSEAFF. The DNA of the CDR3 is TGTGCCAGCAGCTCGAAAAACAGGGGTTCTGAAGCTTTCTTT.

The chain is built from TRBV7-2 and TRBJ2-3; D gene unclear. The germline V gene encodes CDR1 SGHTA and CDR2 FQGNSA. V shed 5 bases and J shed 5 bases, with 8 bases lying between them. The CDR3 length is 12 residues. The CDR3 sequence is CASSPLRDTQYF. CDR3 DNA: TGTGCCAGCAGCCCACTTAGAGATACGCAGTATTTT.

This rearrangement joins TRBV2 to TRBJ1-1; tentatively, D is TRBD1 (5 bases). V was shortened by 7 bases and J by 2 bases, with 11 bases between the two germline ends. CDR3 length: 13 amino acids. Germline loops: CDR1 SNHLY, CDR2 FYNNEI. The CDR3 loop reads CASTEQENTEAFF. DNA of the CDR3: TGTGCCAGCACCGAACAGGAAAACACTGAAGCTTTCTTT.

The chain combines TRBV15 with TRBJ2-7; TRBD1 is a possible D gene (6 bases). CDR1 is LNHNV and CDR2 is YYDKDF in the germline V gene (reference sequence). The CDR3 consists of 16 residues. V shed 4 bases and J shed 0 bases, with 16 bases lying between them. The CDR3 sequence is CATSIYTGTFSYEQYF. The CDR3 region has the DNA TGTGCCACCAGCATTTATACCGGGACATTCTCCTACGAGCAGTACTTC.

The V call is TRBV4-1, the J call TRBJ2-3; 8 bases are a match to TRBD1. CDR1 is MGHRA, CDR2 YSYEKL, per germline. This CDR3 has 13 residues. V was pared by 1 base and J by 9 bases, with 3 bases of the junction left unmatched. CDR3 in amino acids: CASSQVGQGTQYF. The CDR3 DNA is TGCGCCAGCAGCCAAGTTGGACAGGGAACGCAGTATTTT.

This rearrangement joins TRBV7-9 to TRBJ1-2, with TRBD1 matching 8 bases. The CDR3 runs 15 residues. V dropped 1 base and J dropped 13; count of bases not matched to a gene: 14. CDR1 and CDR2 from the germline V gene are SEHNR and FQNEAQ (reference sequence). CDR3 protein: CASSLVYRGAIVSTF. CDR3 sequence (DNA): TGTGCCAGCAGCTTAGTTTACAGGGGGGCCATCGTTAGCACCTTC.

V gene TRBV24-1 combines with J gene TRBJ1-6; TRBD1 aligns across 7 bases. The V and J ends lost 5 bases and 7 bases, in that order; junction bases with no gene match: 4. CDR1 and CDR2 (germline): KGHDR, SFDVKD. The CDR3 has 14 amino acids. The CDR3 sequence: CATSAGTVNSPLHF. The CDR3, as DNA: TGTGCCACCAGTGCCGGGACAGTGAATTCACCCCTCCACTTT.

DNA for the CDR3: TGTGCCTGGGATGGACAGGGCAATGAAGCTTTCTTT. Its translation is CAWDGQGNEAFF. The rearrangement uses TRBV30 and TRBJ1-1; TRBD1 matches 8 bases. Germline trimming cut 5 bases from V and 7 bases from J; bases unmatched to any gene: 6. The CDR3 loop spans 12 amino acids. Germline CDR1 reads GTSNPN; CDR2 reads SVGIG (reference sequence).

The chain has TRBV9 and TRBJ1-4, with D perhaps TRBD1 (5 bases). Trimming cost V 4 bases and J 7 bases, with 14 bases left between them. This CDR3 contains 14 residues. Germline V CDR1 and CDR2: SGDLS, YYNGEE. DNA of the CDR3: TGTGCCAGCAGCCCCCGGGCAGGGAGTGAAAAACTGTTTTTT. It translates to CASSPRAGSEKLFF. Full variable domain (rest looked up from reference TRBV9 and TRBJ1-4): DSGVTQTPKHLITATGQRVTLRCSPRSGDLSVYWYQQSLDQGLQFLIQYYNGEERAKGNILERFSAQQFPDLHSELNLSSLELGDSALYFCASSPRAGSEKLFFGSGTQLSVL.

The chain couples TRBV28 to TRBJ2-7, with D tentatively TRBD2 (7 bases). V was clipped by 4 bases and J by 10 bases, with 17 bases between them. CDR1 is MDHEN, CDR2 SYDVKM, per germline. The CDR3 loop spans 13 amino acids. The CDR3, as DNA: TGTGCCAGCAGTTCCGAGGGGAGGGGGAGTCAGTACTTC. Translation: CASSSEGRGSQYF.

The rearrangement uses TRBV5-1 and TRBJ2-2; D gene uncertain. The CDR3 is 15 residues long. V lost 1 base and J lost 1, with 8 bases in between. Germline CDR1 reads SGHRS; CDR2 reads YFSETQ. CDR3 sequence reads: CASSLYGQNTGELFF. The CDR3 region has the DNA TGCGCCAGCAGCTTGTACGGCCAGAACACCGGGGAGCTGTTTTTT.